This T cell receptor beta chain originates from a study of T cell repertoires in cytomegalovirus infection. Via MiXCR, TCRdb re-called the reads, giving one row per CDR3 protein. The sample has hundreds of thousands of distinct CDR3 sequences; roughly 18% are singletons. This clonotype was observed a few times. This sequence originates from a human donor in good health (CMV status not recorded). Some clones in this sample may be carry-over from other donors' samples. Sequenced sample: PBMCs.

The DNA for the CDR3 is TGTGCCAGCAGCTCGGGACTTTCTTGGGGGGAGTCCTACGAGCAGTACTTC. Encoded protein: CASSSGLSWGESYEQYF. V and J are TRBV11-2 and TRBJ2-7; D is perhaps TRBD2 (6 bases). V was shortened by 4 bases and J by 1 base, with 20 bases between the two germline ends. The CDR3 is 17 residues long. Germline V gene sequence: CDR1 SGHAT, CDR2 FQNNGV.